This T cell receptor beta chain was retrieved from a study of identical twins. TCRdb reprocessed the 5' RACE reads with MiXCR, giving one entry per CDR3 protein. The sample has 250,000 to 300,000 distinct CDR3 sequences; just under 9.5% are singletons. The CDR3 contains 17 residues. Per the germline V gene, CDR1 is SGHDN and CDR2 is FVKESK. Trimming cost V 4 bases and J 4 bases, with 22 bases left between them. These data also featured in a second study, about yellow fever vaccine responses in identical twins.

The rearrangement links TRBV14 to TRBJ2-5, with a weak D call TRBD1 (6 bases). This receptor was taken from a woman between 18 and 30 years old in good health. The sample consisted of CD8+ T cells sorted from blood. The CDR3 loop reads CASSLSEGLTGRETQYF. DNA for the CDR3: TGTGCCAGCAGCCTCTCCGAGGGTTTAACAGGGAGAGAGACCCAGTACTTC.